The entry below describes one TCR beta chain. Its target is unknown. Some clones are missing from TCRdb's copy, which holds only in-frame ones; the method was immunoSEQ multiplex PCR. The repertoire holds some 42,000 clones, with 70% to 90% as singletons. The sample is drawn from a study of CD4 T cells in relation to SARS-CoV-2 and coronaviruses. Study-level background: Of the patients, about 8 were male, 4 female, two Hispanic.

Whole-study results and caveats: Each donor contributed either pre-pandemic or post-infection samples, not both.

This CDR3 comprises 17 residues. Germline V CDR1 and CDR2: SNHLY, FYNNEI. V dropped 9 bases and J dropped 2 bases, with 20 bases sitting between them. The material sequenced was memory CD4+ T cells from PBMCs. This clonotype was sampled from an adult with COVID-19. The chain is built from TRBV2 and TRBJ2-6; D remains unclear. CDR3 in amino acids: CARTFGPKRAGANVLTF. CDR3 DNA sequence: TGTGCCAGAACTTTTGGACCGAAAAGGGCTGGGGCCAACGTCCTGACTTTC.